Each of the 14 T cell receptor beta chains below was sequenced from the same sample in a study of CD8+ T cells in alopecia areata (dated by TCRdb to 2016 to 2019). This sample's time point label indicates: around 26 weeks on oral tofacitinib. The treatment or condition label, as the study defines it: oral pan-JAK inhibitor, 5-10 mg twice daily. Preparation of the library involved the immunoSEQ multiplex PCR assay. RNA was extracted from all samples and reverse transcribed into cDNA, which served as template for TCR sequencing. The clones in this table, taken by TCRdb from immuneACCESS, are in-frame only. Not every clone is retained; where verified, under half of the shortfall comes from an unresolved V gene, and the cause of the rest is unknown. This sample has some 200,000 clones in its table, and over 45% of those were observed once. The top ten clonotypes cover 5.5% of the sample. Sequencing was performed on CD4+ T cells sorted from blood, taken at week 24, from a patient treated with tofacitinib. These receptors were collected from a human donor with alopecia areata.

CDR3 protein: CASSLELGFSYGYTF. DNA for the CDR3: TGTGCCAGCAGCTTGGAGCTTGGCTTCTCCTATGGCTACACCTTC. The V and J genes are TRBV5-6 and TRBJ1-2; D remains unclear. Germline loops: CDR1 SGHDT, CDR2 YYEEEE. This CDR3 has 15 amino acids. V lost 0 bases, J lost 4 bases, and 13 bases lay in between.

V is TRBV30 and J is TRBJ1-1; D is uncertain. The CDR3 has 12 residues. V gave up 2 bases and J gave up 3 bases, with 7 bases separating them. Germline CDR1 reads GTSNPN; CDR2 reads SVGIG (reference sequence). CDR3 amino acids: CAWSPTYTEAFF. The CDR3 DNA reads as TGTGCCTGGAGTCCGACGTACACTGAAGCTTTCTTT. Combining the CDR3 with reference TRBV30 and TRBJ1-1 gives the whole variable domain SQTIHQWPATLVQPVGSPLSLECTVEGTSNPNLYWYRQAAGRGLQLLFYSVGIGQISSEVPQNLSASRPQDRQFILSSKKLLLSDSGFYLCAWSPTYTEAFFGQGTRLTVV.

The V and J genes are TRBV7-2 and TRBJ1-1; D gene uncertain. V shed 2 bases and J shed 1 base, with 8 bases lying between them. The germline gives CDR1 SGHTA, CDR2 FQGNSA. The CDR3 spans 14 residues. The CDR3 loop reads CASSLYAANTEAFF. As DNA, the CDR3 is TGTGCCAGCAGCTTATATGCAGCGAACACTGAAGCTTTCTTT.

CDR3 amino acids: CASSQGTPYSNQPQHF. CDR3 coding DNA: TGTGCCAGCAGCCAAGGGACACCGTATAGCAATCAGCCCCAGCATTTT. The chain links TRBV4-2 to TRBJ1-5; perhaps TRBD1 as D (5 bases). This CDR3 is 16 amino acids long. CDR1 LGHNA and CDR2 YNFKEQ come from the germline V gene. V gave up 1 base and J gave up 0 bases, with 10 bases separating them.

The chain uses TRBV4-2 and TRBJ1-1, with 7 nucleotides matching TRBD1. Germline CDR1 and CDR2: LGHNA and YNFKEQ. J lost 0 bases, V lost 4 bases, and 5 bases had no gene match. The CDR3 contains 15 residues. The CDR3: CASSLQTGMNTEAFF. In DNA, the CDR3 is TGTGCCAGCAGCCTTCAGACAGGGATGAACACTGAAGCTTTCTTT.

This chain links TRBV5-1 with TRBJ2-7; D ambiguous. Trimming cost V 4 bases and J 2 bases, with 16 bases left between them. The germline CDR1 and CDR2 sequences are SGHRS and YFSETQ. CDR3 length equals 15 residues. The CDR3 region is CASSVETFPTYEQYF. DNA for the CDR3: TGCGCCAGCAGCGTGGAGACATTTCCTACCTACGAGCAGTACTTC.

V and J are TRBV5-4 and TRBJ1-6, with D perhaps TRBD1 (6 bases). Germline CDR1 and CDR2: SGHNT and YYREEE (reference sequence). Trimming left V 2 bases short and J 10 bases short, with 16 bases between. This CDR3 has 15 amino acids. The CDR3 here is CASSFGQRRGSPLHF. In nucleotides, the CDR3 is TGTGCCAGCAGCTTTGGACAGCGCCGGGGGTCACCCCTCCACTTT.

The V and J genes are TRBV30 and TRBJ2-1, with 8 positions matching TRBD1. The CDR3 has 12 residues. CDR1 and CDR2 (germline): GTSNPN, SVGIG (reference sequence). V gave up 3 bases and J gave up 7 bases; unmatched junction bases: 2. The CDR3 sequence: CAWSGQGNEQFF. The CDR3 DNA sequence: TGTGCCTGGAGCGGACAGGGAAATGAGCAGTTCTTC.

V usage is TRBV2 and J usage is TRBJ2-3; possibly TRBD1 for D (5 bases). The CDR3 is 14 residues long. Germline V gene sequence: CDR1 SNHLY, CDR2 FYNNEI. V was clipped by 5 bases and J by 4 bases, with 13 bases between them. CDR3 region: CASSWVAGPDTQYF. The CDR3 nucleotides read TGTGCCAGCAGTTGGGTTGCAGGGCCAGATACGCAGTATTTT.

V usage is TRBV29-1 and J usage is TRBJ2-2; D not certain. The CDR3 has 13 amino acids. Looked up from germline, CDR1 is SQVTM and CDR2 is ANQGSEA. Trimming left V 7 bases short and J 2 bases short, with 11 bases between. The CDR3 DNA is TGCAGCGGATACGACGAAAACACCGGGGAGCTGTTTTTT. It encodes CSGYDENTGELFF.

This chain joins TRBV5-1 and TRBJ2-7; TRBD2 aligns across 7 bases. The CDR3 is 14 amino acids. The junction had 9 bases not matched to a gene; V was cut back by 2 bases and J by 7 bases. The germline CDR1 and CDR2 sequences are SGHRS and YFSETQ. The CDR3 is CASSLGDYVGEQYF. CDR3 in DNA: TGCGCCAGCAGCTTAGGGGACTATGTCGGGGAGCAGTACTTC.

V is TRBV15 and J is TRBJ2-1, with 12 nucleotides matching TRBD2. Unmatched junction bases numbered 7, after V lost 8 bases and J lost 5 bases. Germline CDR1 LNHNV, CDR2 YYDKDF (reference sequence). The CDR3 length is 15 residues. CDR3 in DNA: TGTGCCACCGCTAGCGGGGGGGCCTTCAACAATGAGCAGTTCTTC. Amino acids: CATASGGAFNNEQFF.

V and J are TRBV5-6 and TRBJ1-1; TRBD1 is a possible D gene (6 bases). The CDR3 is 14 residues long. Germline CDR1 and CDR2: SGHDT and YYEEEE. V lost 4 bases and J lost 2, with 12 bases in between. The CDR3 region has the DNA TGTGCCAGCAGCATACCGACAGGAAACACTGAAGCTTTCTTT. It translates to CASSIPTGNTEAFF.

This chain uses TRBV7-2 with TRBJ1-2; maybe TRBD1 (5 bases). Trimming cost V 2 bases and J 7 bases, with 14 bases left between them. This CDR3 is built from 14 residues. CDR1 is SGHTA and CDR2 is FQGNSA in the germline V gene. CDR3 sequence reads: CASSLNRLVSGYTF. The CDR3 DNA reads TGTGCCAGCAGCTTAAACAGGCTGGTCTCTGGCTACACCTTC.